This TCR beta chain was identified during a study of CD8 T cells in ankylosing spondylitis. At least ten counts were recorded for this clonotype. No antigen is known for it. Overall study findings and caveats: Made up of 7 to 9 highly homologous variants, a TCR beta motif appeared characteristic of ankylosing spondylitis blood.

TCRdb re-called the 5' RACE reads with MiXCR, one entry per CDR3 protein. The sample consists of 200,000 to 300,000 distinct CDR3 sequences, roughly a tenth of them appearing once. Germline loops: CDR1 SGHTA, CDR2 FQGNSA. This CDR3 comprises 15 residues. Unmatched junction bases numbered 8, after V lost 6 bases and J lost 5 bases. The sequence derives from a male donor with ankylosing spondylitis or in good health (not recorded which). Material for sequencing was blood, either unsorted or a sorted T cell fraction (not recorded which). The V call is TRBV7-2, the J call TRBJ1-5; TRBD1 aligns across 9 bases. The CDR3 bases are TGTGCCAGCAGTCCCCGGGACAGGGCACATCAGCCCCAGCATTTT. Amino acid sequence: CASSPRDRAHQPQHF.